This TCR beta chain was found in a study of blood T cell repertoires in COVID-19. Turning to the study itself: Specimens from acute and convalescent COVID-19 originated in the United States, Italy and Spain. The cDNA or gDNA used as material had been derived from T cells, B-cell-depleted T cells, or PBMCs.

Authors' processing steps: Estimated nucleated cell counts came from reference gene primer amplification. Clones were sequenced by immunoSEQ multiplex PCR, and TCRdb holds only the in-frame ones, with some missing. That table furnishes V, J and clone size, whereas the DNA furnished D and trimming. The data show more than 65,000 clones, roughly 80% seen once. This clone showed up just a few times. The CDR3 covers 12 residues. V was cut by 4 bases and J by 3 bases, with 7 bases left in between. Germline V gene sequence: CDR1 SGHAT, CDR2 FQNNGV. The sample taken for sequencing was peripheral blood. This TCR was sampled from an elderly woman with acute or convalescent COVID-19. The chain is built from TRBV11-2 and TRBJ2-7; D is perhaps TRBD2 (5 bases). The CDR3 is CASSSAGYEQYF. DNA for the CDR3: TGTGCCAGCAGCTCGGCGGGCTACGAGCAGTACTTC. Drawing the rest from reference TRBV11-2 and TRBJ2-7, the complete variable domain is EAGVAQSPRYKIIEKRQSVAFWCNPISGHATLYWYQQILGQGPKLLIQFQNNGVVDDSQLPKDRFSAERLKGVDSTLKIQPAKLEDSAVYLCASSSAGYEQYFGPGTRLTVT.